A single sample gave rise to the 27 T cell receptor beta chains below, sequenced in a study of cytomegalovirus exposure and HLA in healthy donors. PCR primers comprised 60 Vbeta and 13 Jbeta primers. Produced via immunoSEQ multiplex PCR; TCRdb's table is partial and in-frame only. The repertoire consists of approximately 100,000 clones, with 79% occurring once and the leading ten covering about 4.1%. The sample consisted of PBMCs. The source is a man between 50 and 59 years old in good health and CMV-seropositive.

The rearrangement joins TRBV28 to TRBJ1-3, with D possibly TRBD1 on 5 matching bases. Germline-derived CDR1 and CDR2 are MDHEN and SYDVKM. The CDR3 runs 16 residues. V dropped 2 bases and J dropped 9 bases, with 20 bases sitting between them. The CDR3 is CASSLTPSWRGVTIYF. CDR3 coding DNA: TGTGCCAGCAGTTTAACCCCCAGCTGGCGGGGGGTCACCATATATTTT.

The chain joins TRBV5-1 to TRBJ2-1; D possibly corresponds to TRBD2 (6 bases). The CDR3 extends over 15 amino acids. V was cut by 0 bases and J by 1 base, with 8 bases left in between. CDR1 is SGHRS, CDR2 YFSETQ, per germline. The CDR3 loop reads CASSLGDFSYNEQFF. The CDR3 DNA reads TGCGCCAGCAGCTTGGGGGACTTTTCCTACAATGAGCAGTTCTTC.

This sequence joins TRBV19 and TRBJ2-3, with a tentative D call TRBD1 (6 bases). CDR1 is LNHDA, CDR2 SQIVND, per germline (reference sequence). The CDR3 is 15 residues long. V gave up 4 bases and J gave up 5 bases, with 16 bases separating them. CDR3 in amino acids: CASSNGQGFVDTQYF. The CDR3 nucleotides are TGTGCCAGTAGTAATGGCCAGGGGTTTGTAGATACGCAGTATTTT.

The genes are TRBV5-4 and TRBJ2-7; weak D call: TRBD1 (7 bases). Between the trimmed V and J ends, which lost 0 bases and 7 bases, there was a span of 17 bases. CDR3 length equals 15 residues. CDR1 and CDR2 from the germline V gene are SGHNT and YYREEE (reference sequence). The CDR3 bases are TGTGCCAGCAGCTTGGCCTCCGGGGCAGGGGGGGAGCAGTACTTC. Its protein is CASSLASGAGGEQYF. Together with reference TRBV5-4 and TRBJ2-7, the CDR3 gives the full variable domain: ETGVTQSPTHLIKTRGQQVTLRCSSQSGHNTVSWYQQALGQGPQFIFQYYREEENGRGNFPPRFSGLQFPNYSSELNVNALELDDSALYLCASSLASGAGGEQYFGPGTRLTVT.

This clone was seen only once. V usage is TRBV5-1 and J usage is TRBJ2-3; D remains unclear. The V end was cut by 4 bases, the J end by 5 bases, with 14 bases between. The germline gives CDR1 SGHRS, CDR2 YFSETQ. The CDR3 covers 14 residues. CDR3 DNA: TGCGCCAGCAGCACAGACAAGAGTGGAGATACGCAGTATTTT. Protein: CASSTDKSGDTQYF.

CDR3: CASSLRTGDNYQPQHF. The CDR3 coding sequence is TGTGCCAGCAGCCTCAGAACAGGGGACAATTATCAGCCCCAGCATTTT. The chain has TRBV7-2 and TRBJ1-5; 7 bases match TRBD1. The ends lost 5 bases at V and 5 bases at J; junction bases unmatched: 12. The germline CDR1 and CDR2 sequences are SGHTA and FQGNSA. The CDR3 spans 16 residues.

The chain links TRBV5-1 to TRBJ2-1, with 10 positions matching TRBD1. Germline V lookup: CDR1 SGHRS, CDR2 YFSETQ. J lost 7 bases, V lost 4 bases, and 8 bases had no gene match. The CDR3 extends over 15 amino acids. Here the CDR3 reads CASSPGTGVLNEQFF. CDR3 DNA sequence: TGCGCCAGCAGCCCCGGGACAGGGGTTTTAAATGAGCAGTTCTTC.

This chain joins TRBV6-4 and TRBJ1-1; possibly TRBD1 for D (6 bases). Trimming left V 5 bases short and J 6 bases short, with 16 bases between. The CDR3 totals 14 residues. Germline-derived CDR1 and CDR2 are MRHNA and SNTAGT. CDR3 coding DNA: TGTGCCAGCAGTTCGGATCCAGGGGTGGCTGAAGCTTTCTTT. Its protein is CASSSDPGVAEAFF.

This chain connects TRBV6-1 to TRBJ2-5, with a possible D match to TRBD2 (6 bases). In germline, CDR1 is MNHNS, CDR2 SASEGT. Trimming cost V 8 bases and J 7 bases, with 17 bases left between them. CDR3 size: 13 residues. CDR3 protein: CASHTEGSGTQYF. The CDR3 coding sequence is TGTGCCAGCCACACGGAGGGTTCGGGGACCCAGTACTTC.

V usage is TRBV15 and J usage is TRBJ1-2, with unresolved D. Germline V lookup: CDR1 LNHNV, CDR2 YYDKDF (reference sequence). The CDR3 consists of 15 residues. Trimming pared 0 bases from V and 2 bases from J, leaving 10 bases between. CDR3 DNA: TGTGCCACCAGCAGAGAGGCGGCAGAAAACTATGGCTACACCTTC. It yields the protein CATSREAAENYGYTF.

The V call is TRBV10-3, the J call TRBJ1-1, with TRBD1 as a possible D gene (5 bases). CDR1 and CDR2 (germline): ENHRY, SYGVKD. V was pared by 2 bases and J by 6 bases, with 13 bases between. CDR3 size: 14 residues. CDR3 amino acids: CAISEAGEGAEAFF. The CDR3 DNA reads TGTGCCATCAGTGAGGCGGGGGAAGGGGCTGAAGCTTTCTTT.

The chain carries TRBV5-1 and TRBJ2-3, with 10 nucleotides matching TRBD2. J lost 2 bases, V lost 0 bases, and 3 bases had no gene match. This CDR3 region has 16 residues. Germline V gene data show CDR1 as SGHRS and CDR2 as YFSETQ. CDR3 in DNA: TGCGCCAGCAGCTTGGGGACTAGCGGAGCCACAGATACGCAGTATTTT. Translation: CASSLGTSGATDTQYF.

The chain joins TRBV29-1 to TRBJ2-5, with a tentative D call TRBD2 (7 bases). This CDR3 contains 12 residues. Germline CDR1 SQVTM, CDR2 ANQGSEA. The V end was cut by 6 bases, the J end by 4 bases, with 12 bases between. The CDR3 protein is CSVGGGGETQYF. The CDR3 DNA reads TGCAGCGTCGGAGGGGGGGGAGAGACCCAGTACTTC.

The chain couples TRBV19 to TRBJ2-3, with 8 bases matching TRBD1. From germline, CDR1 is LNHDA and CDR2 SQIVND (reference sequence). The length of the CDR3 is 16 residues. J was trimmed by 2 bases and V by 5 bases; bases with no gene match: 9. CDR3 nucleotide sequence: TGTGCCAGTAGTTTCTCCGGGACAGGAGCCACAGATACGCAGTATTTT. Protein product: CASSFSGTGATDTQYF. Combining the CDR3 with reference TRBV19 and TRBJ2-3 gives the whole variable domain DGGITQSPKYLFRKEGQNVTLSCEQNLNHDAMYWYRQDPGQGLRLIYYSQIVNDFQKGDIAEGYSVSREKKESFPLTVTSAQKNPTAFYLCASSFSGTGATDTQYFGPGTRLTVL.

The rearrangement links TRBV13 to TRBJ2-7, with 7 positions matching TRBD2. Germline CDR1 PRHDT, CDR2 FYEKMQ (reference sequence). The V and J ends lost 7 bases and 5 bases, in that order; junction bases with no gene match: 8. The CDR3 covers 13 residues. DNA for the CDR3: TGTGCCAGCAACAAGGGGAGGGCCCACGAGCAGTACTTC. Its translation is CASNKGRAHEQYF.

The rearrangement uses TRBV11-3 and TRBJ2-1; 10 bases are shared with TRBD1. V gave up 1 base and J gave up 7 bases; unmatched junction bases: 7. Germline CDR1 SGHNT, CDR2 YENEEA. This CDR3 contains 16 residues. The CDR3 bases are TGTGCCAGCAGCTTAGCGGGGACAGGGGTGCGGAATGAGCAGTTCTTC. Its translation: CASSLAGTGVRNEQFF. The full variable domain, with the rest looked up from reference TRBV11-3 and TRBJ2-1, is EAGVVQSPRYKIIEKKQPVAFWCNPISGHNTLYWYLQNLGQGPELLIRYENEEAVDDSQLPKDRFSAERLKGVDSTLKIQPAELGDSAVYLCASSLAGTGVRNEQFFGPGTRLTVL.

The V gene is TRBV6-5, the J gene TRBJ1-4; D gene unclear. Between the trimmed V and J ends, which lost 4 bases and 7 bases, there was a span of 7 bases. The CDR3 has 12 residues. The V gene's germline CDR1 is MNHEY and CDR2 SVGAGI. The DNA of the CDR3 is TGTGCCAGCAGTTTGAGTGGTGAAAAACTGTTTTTT. It is translated as CASSLSGEKLFF.

In this sample, this clone turned up a few times. The rearrangement links TRBV7-9 to TRBJ1-1; unclear D gene. The CDR3 extends over 15 amino acids. Per germline, CDR1 SEHNR and CDR2 FQNEAQ (reference sequence). V was trimmed by 0 bases and J by 1 base, leaving 9 bases between them. CDR3 protein: CASSLASGWNTEAFF. CDR3 in DNA: TGTGCCAGCAGCTTAGCTTCAGGTTGGAACACTGAAGCTTTCTTT.

V usage is TRBV11-2 and J usage is TRBJ1-4; D call uncertain. From germline, CDR1 is SGHAT and CDR2 FQNNGV. This CDR3 comprises 15 residues. V was cut by 1 base and J by 5 bases, with 11 bases left in between. This CDR3 is CASSLALIKNEKLFF. The CDR3 DNA reads TGTGCCAGCAGCTTAGCTCTTATAAAAAATGAAAAACTGTTTTTT.

Comments on this clone: Other DNA sequences in the same sample also yield this CDR3. This chain links TRBV30 with TRBJ1-2; 7 bases match TRBD1. Germline loops: CDR1 GTSNPN, CDR2 SVGIG (reference sequence). V shed 3 bases, J shed 5 bases, and the junction held 6 bases outside the gene matches. CDR3 size: 13 residues. Written as DNA, the CDR3 is TGTGCCTGGAGCCGGGACAGACCATATGGCTACACCTTC. Its protein product is CAWSRDRPYGYTF.

The chain combines TRBV14 with TRBJ1-4; 9 bases map to TRBD1. V shed 4 bases and J 4 bases; nucleotides not matched to a gene: 16. The length of the CDR3 is 19 residues. Germline CDR1 SGHDN, CDR2 FVKESK. Here the CDR3 reads CASSPRPGTGRRVNEKLFF. DNA for the CDR3: TGTGCCAGCAGCCCCAGACCGGGGACAGGGAGGCGTGTTAATGAAAAACTGTTTTTT.

The chain links TRBV7-8 to TRBJ2-5; 10 bases agree with TRBD2. The trim removed 5 bases at V and 5 bases at J, leaving 11 bases unmatched. Germline lookup yields CDR1 SGHVS and CDR2 FQNEAQ. The CDR3 runs to 16 residues. CDR3 amino acids: CASSRCVLAGVETQYF. In DNA form, the CDR3 reads TGTGCCAGCAGCCGCTGTGTGCTAGCGGGAGTTGAGACCCAGTACTTC.

The chain is built from TRBV5-1 and TRBJ1-2; D is unresolved. This CDR3 spans 14 amino acids. V gave up 4 bases and J gave up 6 bases, with 16 bases separating them. The V gene's germline CDR1 is SGHRS and CDR2 YFSETQ. The CDR3 nucleotides read TGCGCCAGCAGCCTGAATAAAGCCGGGGATGGCTACACCTTC. Residues: CASSLNKAGDGYTF.

In its sample, this clone was seen a few times. The chain has TRBV5-1 and TRBJ2-5; D is possibly TRBD2 (6 bases). The last part of the DNA fits TRBJ2-7 better; the J call may be wrong. Per the germline V gene, CDR1 is SGHRS and CDR2 is YFSETQ. The length of the CDR3 is 14 residues. For the CDR3, the DNA is TGCGCCAGCAGCTTGGGGGGACTCTACCACGAGCAGTACTTC. Its protein is CASSLGGLYHEQYF.

Only a few counts were recorded for this clone. The CDR3 region is CASSLEDRGADLGNQPQHF. As DNA, the CDR3 is TGTGCCAGCAGCCTAGAAGACAGGGGTGCGGATCTCGGCAATCAGCCCCAGCATTTT. The chain couples TRBV14 to TRBJ1-5; the match to TRBD1 covers 8 bases. This CDR3 spans 19 amino acids. Germline V gene data show CDR1 as SGHDN and CDR2 as FVKESK. V gave up 4 bases and J gave up 2 bases; unmatched junction bases: 16.

V gene TRBV27 combines with J gene TRBJ2-1; 8 positions agree with TRBD2. The CDR3 runs 15 residues. CDR1 is MNHEY, CDR2 SMNVEV, per germline (reference sequence). V lost 7 bases, J lost 5 bases, and 10 bases stayed unmatched. The CDR3 is CASNGLAGEDNEQFF. In nucleotides, the CDR3 is TGTGCCAGCAATGGGCTAGCGGGTGAAGACAATGAGCAGTTCTTC.

V is TRBV7-3 and J is TRBJ2-3; tentatively, D is TRBD2 (6 bases). The V end was cut by 5 bases, the J end by 4 bases, with 13 bases between. Per the germline V gene, CDR1 is SGHTA and CDR2 is FQGTGA. The CDR3 is 14 residues long. CDR3: CASSPGLSADTQYF. The CDR3 DNA reads TGTGCCAGCAGCCCGGGACTTTCGGCAGATACGCAGTATTTT.